This paragraph covers one T cell receptor beta chain sequence. The data were taken from a study of blood T cell repertoires in COVID-19. Sequenced by immunoSEQ multiplex PCR; TCRdb stores in-frame clones only, minus some. The table shows about 370,000 clones, with more than 75% occurring only once. This CDR3 has 16 residues. Germline CDR1 and CDR2: MNHNS and SASEGT. The V segment lost 4 bases and the J segment 0 bases; nucleotides outside the gene matches: 4. This TCR derives from a woman aged 30 to 39 with COVID-19, enrolled during active disease. Specimen: peripheral blood. The gene calls are TRBV6-1 and TRBJ2-3, with TRBD1 identical over 10 bases. CDR3 in amino acids: CASSVRQGASTDTQYF. The DNA of the CDR3 is TGTGCCAGCAGTGTACGACAGGGGGCGAGCACAGATACGCAGTATTTT.